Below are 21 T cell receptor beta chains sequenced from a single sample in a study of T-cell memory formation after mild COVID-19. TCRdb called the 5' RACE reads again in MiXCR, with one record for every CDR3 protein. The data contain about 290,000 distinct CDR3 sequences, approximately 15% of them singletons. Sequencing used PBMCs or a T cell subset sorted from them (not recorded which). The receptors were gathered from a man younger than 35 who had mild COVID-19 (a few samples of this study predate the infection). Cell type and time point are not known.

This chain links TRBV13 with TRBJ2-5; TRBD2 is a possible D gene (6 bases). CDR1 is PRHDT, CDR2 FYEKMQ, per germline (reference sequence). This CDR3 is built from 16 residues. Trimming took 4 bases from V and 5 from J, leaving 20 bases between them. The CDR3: CASSSRMDYPLETQYF. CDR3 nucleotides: TGTGCCAGCAGCTCCCGAATGGACTACCCCCTGGAGACCCAGTACTTC.

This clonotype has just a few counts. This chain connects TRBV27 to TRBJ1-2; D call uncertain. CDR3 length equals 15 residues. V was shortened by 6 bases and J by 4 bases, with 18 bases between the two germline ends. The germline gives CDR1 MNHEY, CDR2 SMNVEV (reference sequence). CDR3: CASRIRTGPSYGYTF. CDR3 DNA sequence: TGTGCCAGCAGAATACGGACCGGACCCAGCTATGGCTACACCTTC.

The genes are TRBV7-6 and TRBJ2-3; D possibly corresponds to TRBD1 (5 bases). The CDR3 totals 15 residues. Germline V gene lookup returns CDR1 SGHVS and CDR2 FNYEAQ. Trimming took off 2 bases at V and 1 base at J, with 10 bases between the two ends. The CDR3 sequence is CASSLSLRGTDTQYF. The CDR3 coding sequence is TGTGCCAGCAGCTTAAGCCTCAGGGGCACAGATACGCAGTATTTT.

The CDR3 DNA reads as TGCAGTGCCCGTCTTGCAACTAATGAAAAACTGTTTTTT. Its translation is CSARLATNEKLFF. The J gene is TRBJ1-4, the V gene TRBV20-1; unclear D gene. V was cut by 6 bases and J by 0 bases, with 8 bases left in between. This CDR3 spans 13 amino acids. Germline V gene sequence: CDR1 DFQATT, CDR2 SNEGSKA (reference sequence).

Written as DNA, the CDR3 is TGCAGCGTTGACGAGGGGGCGTTGGGCTACACCTTC. As protein: CSVDEGALGYTF. The gene calls are TRBV29-1 and TRBJ1-2; 7 positions match TRBD1. The CDR3 runs 12 residues. V trimming: 3 bases; J trimming: 8 bases; junction bases outside the gene matches: 6. Germline V gene data show CDR1 as SQVTM and CDR2 as ANQGSEA. Full variable domain (outside the CDR3, taken from reference TRBV29-1 and TRBJ1-2): SAVISQKPSRDICQRGTSLTIQCQVDSQVTMMFWYRQQPGQSLTLIATANQGSEATYESGFVIDKFPISRPNLTFSTLTVSNMSPEDSSIYLCSVDEGALGYTFGSGTRLTVV.

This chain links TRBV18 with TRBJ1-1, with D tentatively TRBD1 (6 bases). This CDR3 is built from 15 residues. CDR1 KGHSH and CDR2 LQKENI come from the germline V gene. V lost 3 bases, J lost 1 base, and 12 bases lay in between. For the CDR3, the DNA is TGTGCCAGCTCACCGTTGGGGACAAGGAACACTGAAGCTTTCTTT. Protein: CASSPLGTRNTEAFF.

The CDR3 protein is CASSQTLGMNEKLFF. CDR3 bases: TGTGCCAGTAGTCAAACTCTGGGGATGAATGAAAAACTGTTTTTT. The chain links TRBV19 to TRBJ1-4, with D unclear. The CDR3 contains 15 residues. Between the trimmed V and J ends, which lost 5 bases and 5 bases, there was a span of 15 bases. Germline lookup yields CDR1 LNHDA and CDR2 SQIVND (reference sequence).

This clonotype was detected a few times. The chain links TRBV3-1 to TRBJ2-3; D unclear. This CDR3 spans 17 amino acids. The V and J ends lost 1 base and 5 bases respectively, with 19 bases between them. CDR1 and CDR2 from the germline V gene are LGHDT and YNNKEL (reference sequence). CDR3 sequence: CASSQGSQATSGDTQYF. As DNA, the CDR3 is TGTGCCAGCAGCCAAGGGTCGCAGGCTACCTCGGGAGATACGCAGTATTTT.

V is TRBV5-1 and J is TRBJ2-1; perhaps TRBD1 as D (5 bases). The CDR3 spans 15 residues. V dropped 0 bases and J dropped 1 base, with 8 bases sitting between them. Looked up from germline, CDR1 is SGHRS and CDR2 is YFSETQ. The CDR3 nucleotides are TGCGCCAGCAGCTTGGCAGGGTTTTCCTACAATGAGCAGTTCTTC. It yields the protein CASSLAGFSYNEQFF.

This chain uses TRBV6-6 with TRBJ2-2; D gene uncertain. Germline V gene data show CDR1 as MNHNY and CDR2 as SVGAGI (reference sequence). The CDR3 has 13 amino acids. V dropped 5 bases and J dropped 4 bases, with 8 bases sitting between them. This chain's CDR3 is CASSGPGTGELFF. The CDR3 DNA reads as TGTGCCAGCAGTGGACCCGGCACCGGGGAGCTGTTTTTT.

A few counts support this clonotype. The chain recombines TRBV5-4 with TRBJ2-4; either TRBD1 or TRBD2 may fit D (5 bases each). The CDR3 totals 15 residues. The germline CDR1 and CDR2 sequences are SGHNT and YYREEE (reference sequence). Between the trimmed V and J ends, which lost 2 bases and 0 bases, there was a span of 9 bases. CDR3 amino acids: CASSFGGEAKNIQYF. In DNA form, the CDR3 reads TGTGCCAGCAGCTTTGGGGGTGAAGCCAAAAACATTCAGTACTTC.

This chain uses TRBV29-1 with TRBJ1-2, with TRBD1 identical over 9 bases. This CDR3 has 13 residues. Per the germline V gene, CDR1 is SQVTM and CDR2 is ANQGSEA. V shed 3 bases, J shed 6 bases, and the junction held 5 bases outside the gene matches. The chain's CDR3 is CSVDNRDRDGYTF. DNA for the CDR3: TGCAGCGTTGACAACCGGGACAGGGATGGCTACACCTTC.

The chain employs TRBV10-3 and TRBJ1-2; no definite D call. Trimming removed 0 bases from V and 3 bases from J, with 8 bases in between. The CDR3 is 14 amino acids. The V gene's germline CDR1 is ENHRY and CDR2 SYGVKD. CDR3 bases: TGTGCCATCAGTGAGTCTAGCCGGGACTATGGCTACACCTTC. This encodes CAISESSRDYGYTF.

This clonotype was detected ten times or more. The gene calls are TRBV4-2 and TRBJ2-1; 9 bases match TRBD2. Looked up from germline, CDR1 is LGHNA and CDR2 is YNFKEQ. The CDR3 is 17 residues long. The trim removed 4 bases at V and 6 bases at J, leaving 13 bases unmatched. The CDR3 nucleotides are TGTGCCAGCAGCCCACTAGGGGAGCGGGGGGCCGGCAATGAGCAGTTCTTC. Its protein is CASSPLGERGAGNEQFF.

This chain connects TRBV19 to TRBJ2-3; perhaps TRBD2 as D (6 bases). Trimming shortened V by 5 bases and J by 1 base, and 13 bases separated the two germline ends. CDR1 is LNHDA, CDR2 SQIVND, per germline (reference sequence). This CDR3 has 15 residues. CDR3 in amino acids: CASSLIREGTDTQYF. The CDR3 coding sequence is TGTGCCAGTAGTCTAATAAGGGAGGGCACAGATACGCAGTATTTT.

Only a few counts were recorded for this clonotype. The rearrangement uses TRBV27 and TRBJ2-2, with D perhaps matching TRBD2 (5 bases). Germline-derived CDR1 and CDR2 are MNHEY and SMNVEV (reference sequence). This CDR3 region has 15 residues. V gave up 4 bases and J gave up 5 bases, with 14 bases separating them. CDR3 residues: CASSSAGEGTGELFF. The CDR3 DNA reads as TGTGCCAGCAGTTCGGCCGGGGAAGGAACCGGGGAGCTGTTTTTT.

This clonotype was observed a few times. The CDR3 spells CASSGFPGQGSTGELFF. In DNA, the CDR3 is TGTGCCAGCAGCGGATTCCCGGGACAGGGGTCCACCGGGGAGCTGTTTTTT. The chain couples TRBV9 to TRBJ2-2; 10 positions agree with TRBD1. Germline V gene sequence: CDR1 SGDLS, CDR2 YYNGEE. This CDR3 spans 17 amino acids. Losses at the gene ends were 3 bases for V and 4 bases for J; bases not matched to a gene: 9.

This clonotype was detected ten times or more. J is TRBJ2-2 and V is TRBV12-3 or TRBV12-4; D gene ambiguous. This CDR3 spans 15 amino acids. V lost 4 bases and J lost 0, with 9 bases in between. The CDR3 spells CASSSLAANTGELFF. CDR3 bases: TGTGCCAGCAGTTCCCTTGCGGCGAACACCGGGGAGCTGTTTTTT.

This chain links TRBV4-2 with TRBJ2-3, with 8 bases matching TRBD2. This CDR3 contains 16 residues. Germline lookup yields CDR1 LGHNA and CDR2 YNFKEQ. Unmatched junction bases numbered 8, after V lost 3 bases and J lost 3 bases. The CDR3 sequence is CASSQAQRGGTDTQYF. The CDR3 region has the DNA TGTGCCAGCAGCCAGGCACAACGGGGGGGGACAGATACGCAGTATTTT.

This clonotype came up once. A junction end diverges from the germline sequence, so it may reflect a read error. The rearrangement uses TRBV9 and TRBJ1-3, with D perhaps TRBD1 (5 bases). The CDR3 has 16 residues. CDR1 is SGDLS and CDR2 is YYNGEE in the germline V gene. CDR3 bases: TGTGCCAGCAGCGAAGGGACGTACGGCTCTGGAAACACCATAAATTTT. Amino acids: CASSEGTYGSGNTINF.

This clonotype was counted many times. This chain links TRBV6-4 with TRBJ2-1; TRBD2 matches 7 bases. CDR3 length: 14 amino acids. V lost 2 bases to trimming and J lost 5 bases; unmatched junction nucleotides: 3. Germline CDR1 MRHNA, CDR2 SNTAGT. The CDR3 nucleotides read TGTGCCAGCAGTGACGGACTAGAAAACAATGAGCAGTTCTTC. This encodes CASSDGLENNEQFF.